These 25 T cell receptor beta chains share one sample of origin, sequenced in a study of blood T cell repertoires in COVID-19. Produced via immunoSEQ multiplex PCR; TCRdb's table is partial and in-frame only. The sample yields 170,000 or so clones, approximately 89% seen once. Sequenced: PBMCs or T cells enriched from blood (not recorded which). The receptors here all came from a man between 35 and 55 years old who had recovered from COVID-19.

The CDR3 coding sequence is TGTGCCAGCAGCCGTATTTGGCAGATGAACACTGAAGCTTTCTTT. Translation gives CASSRIWQMNTEAFF. V usage is TRBV11-2 and J usage is TRBJ1-1, with D unresolved. This CDR3 is built from 15 residues. The V end lost 5 bases, the J end lost 0 bases, and 13 bases lay between the germline ends. Looked up from germline, CDR1 is SGHAT and CDR2 is FQNNGV.

J is TRBJ1-2 and V is TRBV19, with 8 bases fitting TRBD1. Germline CDR1 LNHDA, CDR2 SQIVND (reference sequence). Germline trimming cut 1 base from V and 2 bases from J; bases unmatched to any gene: 6. The CDR3 totals 16 residues. DNA for the CDR3: TGTGCCAGTAGTATAGTGAACAGGGGGGCGAACTATGGCTACACCTTC. Translated: CASSIVNRGANYGYTF. Variable domain in full (rest from reference TRBV19 and TRBJ1-2): DGGITQSPKYLFRKEGQNVTLSCEQNLNHDAMYWYRQDPGQGLRLIYYSQIVNDFQKGDIAEGYSVSREKKESFPLTVTSAQKNPTAFYLCASSIVNRGANYGYTFGSGTRLTVV.

V gene TRBV18 combines with J gene TRBJ1-5; D is possibly TRBD1 (6 bases). CDR1 is KGHSH and CDR2 is LQKENI in the germline V gene. Trimming took 4 bases from V and 6 from J, leaving 13 bases between them. This CDR3 region has 14 residues. The CDR3 coding sequence is TGTGCCAGCTCACAAACCCGGGACACTCAGCCCCAGCATTTT. Its translation is CASSQTRDTQPQHF. The variable domain in full, with the rest retrieved from reference TRBV18 and TRBJ1-5, is NAGVMQNPRHLVRRRGQEARLRCSPMKGHSHVYWYRQLPEEGLKFMVYLQKENIIDESGMPKERFSAEFPKEGPSILRIQQVVRGDSAAYFCASSQTRDTQPQHFGDGTRLSIL.

DNA of the CDR3: TGTGCCAGCAGGGAAGGTAGGGGCAGGTTAACCTATGGCTACACCTTC. Translation: CASREGRGRLTYGYTF. The chain links TRBV28 to TRBJ1-2, with a weak D call TRBD1 (5 bases). The CDR3 has 16 residues. Per germline, CDR1 MDHEN and CDR2 SYDVKM. Trimming removed 6 bases from V and 4 bases from J, with 21 bases in between.

The chain couples TRBV25-1 to TRBJ2-5; no definite D call. Germline loops: CDR1 MGHDK, CDR2 SYGVNS. The V end lost 5 bases, the J end lost 7 bases, and 20 bases lay between the germline ends. The CDR3 covers 15 residues. CDR3 nucleotides: TGTGCCAGCAGTCCCCCGGAGTCCGCAGAAGGGACCCAGTACTTC. It encodes CASSPPESAEGTQYF.

The chain joins TRBV5-1 to TRBJ2-2, with TRBD2 identical over 8 bases. The CDR3 extends over 15 amino acids. Germline loops: CDR1 SGHRS, CDR2 YFSETQ. The junction had 3 bases not matched to a gene; V was cut back by 2 bases and J by 3 bases. CDR3 amino acids: CASSFSGRDTGELFF. The CDR3 DNA reads TGCGCCAGCAGCTTCAGCGGGAGAGACACCGGGGAGCTGTTTTTT.

This clone was found a few times. V gene TRBV28 combines with J gene TRBJ2-1, with TRBD1 matching over 8 bases. CDR1 MDHEN and CDR2 SYDVKM come from the germline V gene. The CDR3 runs 17 residues. V trimming: 3 bases; J trimming: 6 bases; junction bases outside the gene matches: 13. The CDR3 DNA sequence: TGTGCCAGCAGTTTGCTTGCCAACAGGGGGAACGGCAATGAGCAGTTCTTC. Residues: CASSLLANRGNGNEQFF.

The chain combines TRBV7-2 with TRBJ2-2; 14 bases match TRBD2. The CDR3 runs to 15 residues. The germline CDR1 and CDR2 sequences are SGHTA and FQGNSA. V gave up 6 bases and J gave up 11 bases; unmatched junction bases: 8. The CDR3 protein is CASRSGTSGRGELFF. The CDR3 bases are TGTGCCAGCAGATCAGGGACTAGCGGGAGAGGAGAGCTGTTTTTT.

The CDR3 bases are TGTGCCAGCAGTTTAGCGAACGAGCAGTACTTC. This gives the protein CASSLANEQYF. The chain joins TRBV28 to TRBJ2-7; no reliable D call. Trimming took 2 bases from V and 5 from J, leaving 4 bases between them. CDR1 and CDR2 from the germline V gene are MDHEN and SYDVKM. This CDR3 is built from 11 residues.

The chain employs TRBV19 and TRBJ1-2; no clear D gene. V lost 3 bases and J 5 bases, leaving 4 bases between the germline ends. The CDR3 sequence is 11 residues long. Germline loops: CDR1 LNHDA, CDR2 SQIVND (reference sequence). CDR3 coding DNA: TGTGCCAGTAGTATCGGTTATGGCTACACCTTC. It translates to CASSIGYGYTF.

The rearrangement links TRBV7-2 to TRBJ1-1; TRBD1 aligns across 8 bases. The CDR3 length is 13 residues. From germline, CDR1 is SGHTA and CDR2 FQGNSA. The ends lost 8 bases at V and 11 bases at J; junction bases unmatched: 13. The CDR3 coding sequence is TGTGCCAGCGCCTTGGGGCGGACAGGGCGCGCTTTCTTT. This sequence encodes CASALGRTGRAFF. Full variable domain (missing parts from reference TRBV7-2 and TRBJ1-1): GAGVSQSPSNKVTEKGKDVELRCDPISGHTALYWYRQSLGQGLEFLIYFQGNSAPDKSGLPSDRFSAERTGGSVSTLTIQRTQQEDSAVYLCASALGRTGRAFFGQGTRLTVV.

The chain carries TRBV7-8 and TRBJ1-6, with 8 bases identical to TRBD1. Germline trimming cut 2 bases from V and 10 bases from J; bases unmatched to any gene: 13. Germline V CDR1 and CDR2: SGHVS, FQNEAQ. The CDR3 length is 17 residues. CDR3: CASSLRVPGGSQSPLHF. The CDR3 region has the DNA TGTGCCAGCAGCTTACGGGTGCCAGGGGGCTCCCAATCACCCCTCCACTTT. Full variable domain (rest looked up from reference TRBV7-8 and TRBJ1-6): GAGVSQSPRYKVAKRGQDVALRCDPISGHVSLFWYQQALGQGPEFLTYFQNEAQLDKSGLPSDRFFAERPEGSVSTLKIQRTQQEDSAVYLCASSLRVPGGSQSPLHFGNGTRLTVT.

The chain has TRBV29-1 and TRBJ2-1; unclear D gene. The ends were cut back, 3 bases at V and 6 bases at J, with 15 bases in the middle. The length of the CDR3 is 14 residues. The germline CDR1 and CDR2 sequences are SQVTM and ANQGSEA. CDR3 protein: CSVESGLFSNEQFF. The CDR3 DNA sequence: TGCAGCGTTGAGTCTGGTTTGTTCAGCAATGAGCAGTTCTTC.

The chain recombines TRBV12-3 or TRBV12-4 with TRBJ2-5; tentative D call: TRBD1 (6 bases). The V gene lost 6 bases and the J gene lost 3 bases, with 11 bases spanning the gap. This CDR3 contains 13 residues. CDR3: CASRQGIKETQYF. CDR3 DNA: TGTGCCAGCAGACAGGGTATCAAAGAGACCCAGTACTTC.

The rearrangement links TRBV9 to TRBJ2-2; TRBD1 aligns across 8 bases. The CDR3 runs to 17 residues. Germline CDR1 reads SGDLS; CDR2 reads YYNGEE. With 0 bases clipped from V and 1 base from J, the junction kept 5 bases outside the gene matches. CDR3 region: CASSVAIDRGNTGELFF. CDR3 sequence (DNA): TGTGCCAGCAGCGTAGCTATTGACAGGGGGAACACCGGGGAGCTGTTTTTT.

This clone occurred a few times. V gene TRBV28 combines with J gene TRBJ1-2; D unresolved. Per the germline V gene, CDR1 is MDHEN and CDR2 is SYDVKM. V was pared by 3 bases and J by 4 bases, with 6 bases between. CDR3 size: 12 residues. The CDR3, as DNA: TGTGCCAGCAGTTTGGCGGCCTATGGCTACACCTTC. Residues: CASSLAAYGYTF.

The genes are TRBV24-1 and TRBJ2-3, with TRBD2 matching 10 bases. CDR1 is KGHDR, CDR2 SFDVKD, per germline. The CDR3 covers 16 residues. The junction had 6 bases not matched to a gene; V was cut back by 3 bases and J by 4 bases. The CDR3 sequence: CATSDRSGGRADTQYF. The CDR3 region has the DNA TGTGCCACCAGTGATCGTAGCGGGGGGAGGGCAGATACGCAGTATTTT.

The chain links TRBV18 to TRBJ2-2; 10 bases line up with TRBD2. J lost 6 bases, V lost 6 bases, and 13 bases had no gene match. CDR1 and CDR2 from the germline V gene are KGHSH and LQKENI. The CDR3 length is 17 residues. CDR3 nucleotides: TGTGCCAGCTCGGGGAGACTAGCGGGCTCTGGAGCCGGGGAGCTGTTTTTT. As protein: CASSGRLAGSGAGELFF.

This clone was seen a few times. This rearrangement joins TRBV5-1 to TRBJ2-5; the match to TRBD2 covers 7 bases. Germline V CDR1 and CDR2: SGHRS, YFSETQ. The CDR3 extends over 15 amino acids. Trimming took 5 bases from V and 7 from J; bases not matched to a gene: 14. CDR3 region: CASRDTGVPGGTQYF. DNA of the CDR3: TGCGCCAGCAGGGACACAGGTGTCCCGGGGGGGACCCAGTACTTC.

This clone was detected once. The same CDR3 arises from other DNA sequences in this sample as well. The chain couples TRBV6-5 to TRBJ1-1; 7 bases fit TRBD1. J gave up 6 bases and V 6 bases, and 1 base lay outside the gene matches. This CDR3 comprises 11 residues. Germline assignment: CDR1 MNHEY and CDR2 SVGAGI. The CDR3 here is CASRQGAEAFF. For the CDR3, the DNA is TGTGCCAGCAGGCAGGGGGCTGAAGCTTTCTTT.

This clone showed up just once. This chain connects TRBV4-2 to TRBJ2-7; weak D call: TRBD2 (5 bases). Germline lookup yields CDR1 LGHNA and CDR2 YNFKEQ. V shed 0 bases and J shed 2 bases, with 11 bases lying between them. The CDR3 runs 15 residues. This chain's CDR3 is CASSQDLAATYEQYF. Written as DNA, the CDR3 is TGTGCCAGCAGCCAAGATCTAGCAGCTACCTACGAGCAGTACTTC.

The V gene is TRBV28, the J gene TRBJ1-2; tentative D call: TRBD1 (6 bases). The germline V and J ends were trimmed by 2 bases and 1 base, with 8 bases remaining between them. CDR1 and CDR2 from the germline V gene are MDHEN and SYDVKM. The CDR3 has 14 amino acids. The CDR3 spells CASSLEDSNYGYTF. The CDR3 bases are TGTGCCAGCAGTTTAGAGGACAGTAACTATGGCTACACCTTC.

This rearrangement joins TRBV5-1 to TRBJ1-1, with 7 bases fitting TRBD1. The CDR3 has 14 amino acids. V lost 4 bases to trimming and J lost 3 bases; unmatched junction nucleotides: 6. Germline lookup yields CDR1 SGHRS and CDR2 YFSETQ. The CDR3 here is CASSADRAYTEAFF. The CDR3 nucleotides read TGCGCCAGCAGCGCAGACAGGGCCTACACTGAAGCTTTCTTT.

This chain links TRBV7-3 with TRBJ2-7; D perhaps matches TRBD1 (5 bases). Germline-derived CDR1 and CDR2 are SGHTA and FQGTGA. The CDR3 is 13 residues long. Trimming removed 2 bases from V and 5 bases from J, with 10 bases in between. CDR3 in DNA: TGTGCCAGCAGCTTATGGCCCAGGGACGAGCAGTACTTC. Translated, it gives CASSLWPRDEQYF.

V usage is TRBV19 and J usage is TRBJ1-1, with a weak D call TRBD1 (5 bases). Germline loops: CDR1 LNHDA, CDR2 SQIVND (reference sequence). The CDR3 spans 13 residues. V was shortened by 8 bases and J by 5 bases, with 15 bases between the two germline ends. Here the CDR3 reads CASSGREGTEAFF. The CDR3, as DNA: TGTGCCAGTTCCGGGAGGGAGGGGACTGAAGCTTTCTTT.